These 21 T cell receptor beta chains originate from one sample sequenced in a study of T cell repertoires in cytomegalovirus infection. The antigens these receptors bind are not known. MiXCR was run by TCRdb on the reads, yielding one entry per CDR3 protein. The table includes approximately 910,000 distinct CDR3 sequences, approximately 30% detected once. The sequences come from cultured CD8+ T cells from PBMCs, collected from culture after CMV antigen stimulation. These receptors were taken from a human donor in good health (CMV status not recorded). Some clones in this sample may be carry-over from other donors' samples.

The rearrangement uses TRBV20-1 and TRBJ2-7, with D perhaps TRBD1 (6 bases). The CDR3 consists of 13 residues. Germline-derived CDR1 and CDR2 are DFQATT and SNEGSKA (reference sequence). The ends were cut back, 0 bases at V and 3 bases at J, with 9 bases in the middle. This CDR3 is CSARDGTYYEQYF. Here the CDR3 DNA reads TGCAGTGCTAGAGACGGGACATACTACGAGCAGTACTTC.

The chain is built from TRBV7-6 and TRBJ1-6, with 7 bases that match TRBD1. Per germline, CDR1 SGHVS and CDR2 FNYEAQ. CDR3 length: 15 amino acids. V trimming: 3 bases; J trimming: 7 bases; junction bases outside the gene matches: 6. The CDR3 DNA follows: TGTGCCAGCAGCTTTCCGGGACAGCCGAATTCACCCCTCCACTTT. Protein: CASSFPGQPNSPLHF.

Comments on this clonotype: A much larger clone differs from this one at a single base, so this may be a read error. CDR3 DNA sequence: TGTGCCGGCAGCTCCGTTCTGCCAACCGGGGAGCTGTTTTTT. Translating gives CAGSSVLPTGELFF. This sequence joins TRBV7-8 and TRBJ2-2; D unresolved. CDR1 and CDR2 from the germline V gene are SGHVS and FQNEAQ. The CDR3 covers 14 residues.

This clonotype has a handful of counts. The chain joins TRBV6-2 or TRBV6-3 to TRBJ1-5, with D maybe TRBD1 (5 bases). Germline V gene lookup returns CDR1 MNHEY and CDR2 SVGEGT. Trimming left V 2 bases short and J 6 bases short, with 14 bases between. This CDR3 spans 15 amino acids. DNA of the CDR3: TGTGCCAGCAGTTACGCGGTATCTGGGGGTCAGCCCCAGCATTTT. It translates to CASSYAVSGGQPQHF.

This clonotype was counted ten times or more. The rearrangement uses TRBV7-6 and TRBJ1-1; D is uncertain. Trimming pared 1 base from V and 1 base from J, leaving 7 bases between. The CDR3 loop spans 14 amino acids. Germline CDR1 SGHVS, CDR2 FNYEAQ. The CDR3 DNA reads as TGTGCCAGCAGCTTAGAGACACGGAACACTGAAGCTTTCTTT. This translates into CASSLETRNTEAFF.

The DNA for the CDR3 is TGTGCCAGCTCACCGGAACAGGGTTACTTGTCACCCCTCCACTTT. Its protein product is CASSPEQGYLSPLHF. The gene calls are TRBV18 and TRBJ1-6; D might be TRBD1 (6 bases). CDR1 and CDR2 from the germline V gene are KGHSH and LQKENI. CDR3 length: 15 residues. Trimming cost V 3 bases and J 10 bases, with 16 bases left between them.

This clonotype has ten or more counts. The V call is TRBV14, the J call TRBJ2-1, with 9 bases fitting TRBD1. Per the germline V gene, CDR1 is SGHDN and CDR2 is FVKESK. This CDR3 spans 16 amino acids. Unmatched junction bases numbered 6, after V lost 3 bases and J lost 3 bases. The CDR3 spells CASSHPGQGHYNEQFF. CDR3 in DNA: TGTGCCAGCAGCCACCCGGGACAGGGCCACTACAATGAGCAGTTCTTC.

This rearrangement joins TRBV5-6 to TRBJ1-1; no definite D call. The CDR3 spans 14 residues. V was pared by 1 base and J by 3 bases, with 10 bases between. The V gene's germline CDR1 is SGHDT and CDR2 YYEEEE. The CDR3 loop is CASSLTTYDTEAFF. Here the CDR3 DNA reads TGTGCCAGCAGCTTGACGACATATGACACTGAAGCTTTCTTT.

This clonotype has only a few counts. The chain employs TRBV11-2 and TRBJ1-2; D uncertain. This CDR3 is built from 16 residues. Germline assignment: CDR1 SGHAT and CDR2 FQNNGV. The V and J ends lost 4 bases and 4 bases respectively, with 19 bases between them. CDR3 coding DNA: TGTGCCAGCAGCTCCCTTGGGTTCGGGGTGAGCTATGGCTACACCTTC. It codes for CASSSLGFGVSYGYTF.

This clonotype was detected only a few times. The V gene is TRBV2, the J gene TRBJ1-5, with TRBD1 matching 8 bases. Germline CDR1 SNHLY, CDR2 FYNNEI. V was pared by 5 bases and J by 6 bases, with 9 bases of the junction left unmatched. CDR3 length equals 15 residues. The chain's CDR3 is CASSLQDREGQPQHF. Written as DNA, the CDR3 is TGTGCCAGCAGTCTACAGGACAGGGAGGGTCAGCCCCAGCATTTT.

This chain connects TRBV9 to TRBJ1-2; perhaps TRBD1 as D (5 bases). The germline V gene encodes CDR1 SGDLS and CDR2 YYNGEE. Trimming left V 8 bases short and J 0 bases short, with 14 bases between. The length of the CDR3 is 14 residues. The CDR3, as DNA: TGTGCCAGTTACAGACCAGGGTCTAACTATGGCTACACCTTC. This translates into CASYRPGSNYGYTF.

The rearrangement joins TRBV4-3 to TRBJ1-2; D gene uncertain. Trimming cost V 0 bases and J 8 bases, with 13 bases left between them. The CDR3 spans 14 residues. The germline V gene encodes CDR1 LGHNA and CDR2 YSLEER. CDR3 sequence reads: CASSQEDHLGGYTF. The CDR3 nucleotides are TGCGCCAGCAGCCAAGAAGATCATCTGGGGGGCTACACCTTC.

Worth noting for this clonotype: This CDR3 is missing its conserved last phenylalanine or tryptophan, likely due to a read error. The J gene is TRBJ1-6, the V gene TRBV6-1, with D perhaps TRBD1 (5 bases). Germline-derived CDR1 and CDR2 are MNHNS and SASEGT. The CDR3 loop spans 13 amino acids. Trimming pared 2 bases from V and 13 bases from J, leaving 12 bases between. In DNA form, the CDR3 reads TGTGCCAGCAGTGAACTTAACAGGCCTCCCCTCCACCTT. This encodes CASSELNRPPLHL.

This clonotype appeared once. V usage is TRBV4-3 and J usage is TRBJ2-1, with 14 bases matching TRBD2. CDR1 and CDR2 from the germline V gene are LGHNA and YSLEER. The CDR3 has 17 amino acids. Trimming took 1 base from V and 3 from J; bases not matched to a gene: 2. CDR3 amino acids: CASSQGGTSGGYNEQFF. The CDR3 DNA follows: TGCGCCAGCAGCCAAGGAGGGACTAGCGGGGGCTACAATGAGCAGTTCTTC.

CDR3 DNA: TGCAGTGCTGTAGCGGGGGGTATTTACAATGAGCAGTTCTTC. Translation gives CSAVAGGIYNEQFF. The rearrangement links TRBV20-1 to TRBJ2-1; TRBD2 agrees at 10 bases. The CDR3 contains 14 residues. Trimming took 5 bases from V and 4 from J; bases not matched to a gene: 5. CDR1 is DFQATT, CDR2 SNEGSKA, per germline (reference sequence).

The V call is TRBV6-1, the J call TRBJ2-2, with a weak D call TRBD2 (5 bases). Germline V lookup: CDR1 MNHNS, CDR2 SASEGT. V lost 7 bases and J lost 5, with 17 bases in between. The CDR3 runs 15 residues. CDR3 protein: CASTDPPSGTGELFF. The CDR3 DNA sequence: TGTGCCAGCACCGATCCGCCCTCGGGGACCGGGGAGCTGTTTTTT.

The rearrangement uses TRBV11-3 and TRBJ2-7; D unresolved. Trimming pared 4 bases from V and 6 bases from J, leaving 10 bases between. Germline loops: CDR1 SGHNT, CDR2 YENEEA. This CDR3 has 12 amino acids. The CDR3 DNA reads TGTGCCAGCAGCTCGGAAGGTGGCGAGCAGTACTTC. It yields the protein CASSSEGGEQYF.

The V call is TRBV3-1, the J call TRBJ2-3, with D perhaps matching TRBD2 (6 bases). Germline V gives CDR1 LGHDT, CDR2 YNNKEL (reference sequence). The CDR3 has 19 residues. V lost 2 bases, J lost 1 base, and 22 bases lay in between. CDR3 in amino acids: CASSQKTGRKGLRTDTQYF. Here the CDR3 DNA reads TGTGCCAGCAGCCAAAAGACCGGGCGGAAGGGACTGCGCACAGATACGCAGTATTTT.

The rearrangement uses TRBV11-2 and TRBJ2-7; D gene uncertain. Germline CDR1 SGHAT, CDR2 FQNNGV. The V end lost 5 bases, the J end lost 2 bases, and 7 bases lay between the germline ends. The CDR3 runs 12 residues. The CDR3 loop is CASSVGAYEQYF. Here the CDR3 DNA reads TGTGCCAGCAGCGTCGGAGCCTACGAGCAGTACTTC.

This clonotype has more than one count but fewer than ten. Compared with germline, one end of the junction differs, possibly owing to a read error. The gene calls are TRBV7-6 and TRBJ2-7; 7 bases line up with TRBD1. The germline V gene has CDR1 SGHVS and CDR2 FNYEAQ. The CDR3 is 15 amino acids. CDR3 sequence (DNA): TGTGCTAGCAGAACCGGGTACAGGGGTGCCAACGAGCAGTACTTC. This gives the protein CASRTGYRGANEQYF.

This clonotype was counted many times. The genes are TRBV11-2 and TRBJ2-5, with D unclear. CDR3 length: 12 amino acids. Germline CDR1 SGHAT, CDR2 FQNNGV. V dropped 5 bases and J dropped 4 bases, with 8 bases sitting between them. In DNA form, the CDR3 reads TGTGCCAGCAGCGAAACTGGAGAGACCCAGTACTTC. Amino acids: CASSETGETQYF. Supplemented by reference TRBV11-2 and TRBJ2-5, the full variable domain reads EAGVAQSPRYKIIEKRQSVAFWCNPISGHATLYWYQQILGQGPKLLIQFQNNGVVDDSQLPKDRFSAERLKGVDSTLKIQPAKLEDSAVYLCASSETGETQYFGPGTRLLVL.